Detailed here is one TCR beta chain. Its target is not known. This CDR3 is 15 amino acids long. V gave up 6 bases and J gave up 8 bases; unmatched junction bases: 11. Germline V gene sequence: CDR1 MNHNS, CDR2 SASEGT. RNA transcripts provided the source from which TCR beta CDR3 regions were amplified. The HTBI primer set served for first-round RT-PCR of the TCR CDR3. Each CDR3 protein gets one entry after TCRdb re-called the multiplex PCR reads with MiXCR. The sample carries some 600,000 distinct CDR3 sequences, roughly 14% recorded once. The sample comes from a study of T cells in Graves' hyperthyroidism and ophthalmopathy. Study in general: Peripheral blood collection took place at initial diagnosis, before any treatment.

General observations from the study: The authors' 13 V-J model separated ophthalmopathy from stable hyperthyroidism.

Disease duration under 2 months; hyperthyroidism patients were aged 18 to 65. Predating any ophthalmopathy symptoms, the blood sample was taken at first hyperthyroidism diagnosis. This sequence joins TRBV6-1 and TRBJ1-4; 8 bases are shared with TRBD1. The sequence derives from a woman in her twenties or thirties with Graves' hyperthyroidism that later progressed to Graves' ophthalmopathy. The sequencing input was blood. Here the CDR3 reads CASRRNRGVEEKLFF. DNA for the CDR3: TGTGCCAGCAGACGCAACAGGGGGGTCGAGGAAAAACTGTTTTTT.